This T cell receptor (beta chain) was profiled in a study of T-cell memory formation after mild COVID-19. Study findings and constraints: Researchers found some responding clones in pre-infection memory, a sign that cross-reactive memory joined.

Deletions cut 4 bases from V and 2 bases from J, with 8 bases between. CDR1 and CDR2 from the germline V gene are KGHDR and SFDVKD. The CDR3 has 14 residues. With respect to this clonotype: Its specificity is not known.

5'RACE with constant-segment primers built TCRalpha and TCRbeta cDNA libraries with UMIs. TCRdb used MiXCR to reprocess the 5' RACE reads, holding one entry per CDR3 protein. The profile shows about 470,000 distinct CDR3 sequences, around 27% of them singletons. This rearrangement joins TRBV24-1 to TRBJ1-5; no definite D call. The TCR originated in an adult woman who had mild COVID-19 (a few samples of this study predate the infection). Cell type and time point are not known. Sequencing used PBMCs or a T cell subset sorted from them (not recorded which). DNA for the CDR3: TGTGCCACCAGTGACCCCCCGCGCAATCAGCCCCAGCATTTT. It translates to CATSDPPRNQPQHF.